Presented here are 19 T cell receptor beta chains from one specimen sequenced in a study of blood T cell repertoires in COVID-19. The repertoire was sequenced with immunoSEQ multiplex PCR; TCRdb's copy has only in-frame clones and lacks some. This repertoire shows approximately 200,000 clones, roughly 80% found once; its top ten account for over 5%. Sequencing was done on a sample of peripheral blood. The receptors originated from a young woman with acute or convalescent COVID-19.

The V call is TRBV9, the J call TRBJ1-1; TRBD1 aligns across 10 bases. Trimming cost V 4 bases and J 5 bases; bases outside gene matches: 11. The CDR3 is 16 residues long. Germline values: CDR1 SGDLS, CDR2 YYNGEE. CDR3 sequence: CASSPRRTGGRTEAFF. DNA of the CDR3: TGTGCCAGCAGCCCAAGGCGGACAGGGGGACGGACTGAAGCTTTCTTT.

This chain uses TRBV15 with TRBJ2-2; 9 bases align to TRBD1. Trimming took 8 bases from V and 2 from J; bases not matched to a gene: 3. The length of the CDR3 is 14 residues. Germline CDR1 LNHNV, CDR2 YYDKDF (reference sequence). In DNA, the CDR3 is TGTGCCACCCGGGACAGGGCTAACACCGGGGAGCTGTTTTTT. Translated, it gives CATRDRANTGELFF.

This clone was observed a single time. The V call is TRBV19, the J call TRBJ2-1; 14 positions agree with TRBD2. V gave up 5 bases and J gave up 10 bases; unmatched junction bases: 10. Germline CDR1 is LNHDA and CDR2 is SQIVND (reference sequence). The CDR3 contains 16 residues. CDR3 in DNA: TGTGCCAGTAGTGCCCGACTAGCGGGGGGGCCCGGGGAGCAGTTCTTC. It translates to CASSARLAGGPGEQFF.

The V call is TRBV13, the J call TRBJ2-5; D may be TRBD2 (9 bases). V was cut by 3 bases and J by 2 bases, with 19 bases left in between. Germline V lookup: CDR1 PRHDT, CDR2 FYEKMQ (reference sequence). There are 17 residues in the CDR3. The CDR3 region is CASSFRGREGEQETQYF. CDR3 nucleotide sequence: TGTGCCAGCAGCTTCAGGGGGCGGGAGGGAGAACAAGAGACCCAGTACTTC.

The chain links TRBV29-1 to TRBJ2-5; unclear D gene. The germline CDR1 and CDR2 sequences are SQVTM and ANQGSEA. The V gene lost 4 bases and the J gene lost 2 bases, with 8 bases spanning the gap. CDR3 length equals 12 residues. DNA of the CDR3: TGCAGCGTTGCGCAGAAACAAGAGACCCAGTACTTC. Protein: CSVAQKQETQYF.

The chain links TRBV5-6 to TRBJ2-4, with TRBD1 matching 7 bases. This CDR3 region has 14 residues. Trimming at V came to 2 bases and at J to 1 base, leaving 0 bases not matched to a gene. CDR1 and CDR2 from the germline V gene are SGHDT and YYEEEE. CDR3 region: CASSLQGAKNIQYF. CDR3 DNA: TGTGCCAGCAGCTTACAGGGGGCCAAAAACATTCAGTACTTC.

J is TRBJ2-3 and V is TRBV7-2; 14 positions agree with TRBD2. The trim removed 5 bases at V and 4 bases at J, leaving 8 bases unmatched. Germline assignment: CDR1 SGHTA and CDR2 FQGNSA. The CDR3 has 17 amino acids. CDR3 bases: TGTGCCAGCAGCCTATGGACTAGCGGGGGGATAGCAGATACGCAGTATTTT. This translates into CASSLWTSGGIADTQYF. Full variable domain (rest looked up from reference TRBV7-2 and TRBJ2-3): GAGVSQSPSNKVTEKGKDVELRCDPISGHTALYWYRQSLGQGLEFLIYFQGNSAPDKSGLPSDRFSAERTGGSVSTLTIQRTQQEDSAVYLCASSLWTSGGIADTQYFGPGTRLTVL.

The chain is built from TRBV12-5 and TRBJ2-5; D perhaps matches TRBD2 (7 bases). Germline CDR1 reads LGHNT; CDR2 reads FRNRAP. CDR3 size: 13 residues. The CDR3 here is CARTGGLQETQYF. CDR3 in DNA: TGTGCCCGGACCGGGGGGCTCCAAGAGACCCAGTACTTC. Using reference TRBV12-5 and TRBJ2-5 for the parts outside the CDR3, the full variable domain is DARVTQTPRHKVTEMGQEVTMRCQPILGHNTVFWYRQTMMQGLELLAYFRNRAPLDDSGMPKDRFSAEMPDATLATLKIQPSEPRDSAVYFCARTGGLQETQYFGPGTRLLVL.

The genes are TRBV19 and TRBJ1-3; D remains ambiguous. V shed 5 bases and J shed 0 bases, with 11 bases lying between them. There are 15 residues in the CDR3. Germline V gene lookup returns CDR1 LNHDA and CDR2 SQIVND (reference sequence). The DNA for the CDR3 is TGTGCCAGTAGTCCCCGGACTCTCTCTGGAAACACCATATATTTT. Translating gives CASSPRTLSGNTIYF.

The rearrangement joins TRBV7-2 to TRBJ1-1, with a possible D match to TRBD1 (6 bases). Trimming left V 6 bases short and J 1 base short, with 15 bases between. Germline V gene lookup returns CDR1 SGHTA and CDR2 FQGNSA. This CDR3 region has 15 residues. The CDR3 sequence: CASRPNRARNTEAFF. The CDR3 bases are TGTGCCAGCAGGCCTAACAGGGCCCGGAACACTGAAGCTTTCTTT.

CDR3 residues: CAWNGQYTEAFF. The CDR3 bases are TGTGCCTGGAATGGGCAGTACACTGAAGCTTTCTTT. The chain employs TRBV30 and TRBJ1-1; D gene unclear. V lost 4 bases to trimming and J lost 3 bases, with 9 bases between them. Germline V gene data show CDR1 as GTSNPN and CDR2 as SVGIG (reference sequence). The CDR3 loop spans 12 amino acids.

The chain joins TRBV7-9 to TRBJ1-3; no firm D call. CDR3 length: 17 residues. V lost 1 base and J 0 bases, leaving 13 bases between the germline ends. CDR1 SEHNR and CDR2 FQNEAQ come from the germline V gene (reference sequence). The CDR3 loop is CASSLGFGSRSGNTIYF. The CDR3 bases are TGTGCCAGCAGCTTAGGATTTGGCTCCCGCTCTGGAAACACCATATATTTT. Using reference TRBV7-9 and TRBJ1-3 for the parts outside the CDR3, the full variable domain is DTGVSQNPRHKITKRGQNVTFRCDPISEHNRLYWYRQTLGQGPEFLTYFQNEAQLEKSRLLSDRFSAERPKGSFSTLEIQRTEQGDSAMYLCASSLGFGSRSGNTIYFGEGSWLTVV.

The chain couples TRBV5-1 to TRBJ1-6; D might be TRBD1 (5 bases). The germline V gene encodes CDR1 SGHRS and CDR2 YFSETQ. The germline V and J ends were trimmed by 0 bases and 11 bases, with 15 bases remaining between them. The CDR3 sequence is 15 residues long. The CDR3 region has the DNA TGCGCCAGCAGCTTGGTTTTCGGACACGATACACCCCTCCACTTT. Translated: CASSLVFGHDTPLHF.

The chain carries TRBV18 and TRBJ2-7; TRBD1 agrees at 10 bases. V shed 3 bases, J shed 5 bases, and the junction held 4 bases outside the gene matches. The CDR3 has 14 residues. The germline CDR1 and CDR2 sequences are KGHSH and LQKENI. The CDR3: CASSPGQGGHEQYF. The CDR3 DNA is TGTGCCAGCTCACCTGGACAGGGGGGCCACGAGCAGTACTTC.

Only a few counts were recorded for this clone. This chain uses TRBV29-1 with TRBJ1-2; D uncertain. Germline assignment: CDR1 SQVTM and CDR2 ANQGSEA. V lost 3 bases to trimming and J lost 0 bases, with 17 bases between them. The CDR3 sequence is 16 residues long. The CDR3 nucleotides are TGCAGCGTTGATACCTCCCAAACAGTTTCTAACTATGGCTACACCTTC. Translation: CSVDTSQTVSNYGYTF. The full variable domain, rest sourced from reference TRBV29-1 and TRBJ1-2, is SAVISQKPSRDICQRGTSLTIQCQVDSQVTMMFWYRQQPGQSLTLIATANQGSEATYESGFVIDKFPISRPNLTFSTLTVSNMSPEDSSIYLCSVDTSQTVSNYGYTFGSGTRLTVV.

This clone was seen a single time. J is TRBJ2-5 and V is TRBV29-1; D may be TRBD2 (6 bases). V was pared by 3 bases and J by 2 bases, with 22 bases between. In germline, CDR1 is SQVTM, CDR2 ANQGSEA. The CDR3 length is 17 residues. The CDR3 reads CSVEGGSHRALQETQYF. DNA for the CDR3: TGCAGCGTTGAGGGGGGTAGTCATAGAGCGCTACAAGAGACCCAGTACTTC.

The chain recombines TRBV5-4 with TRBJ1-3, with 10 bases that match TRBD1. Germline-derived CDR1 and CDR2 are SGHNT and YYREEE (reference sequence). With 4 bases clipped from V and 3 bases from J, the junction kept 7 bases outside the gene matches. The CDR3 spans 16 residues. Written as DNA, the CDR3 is TGTGCCAGCAGCATAAGACAGGGGGCGATTGGAAACACCATATATTTT. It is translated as CASSIRQGAIGNTIYF.

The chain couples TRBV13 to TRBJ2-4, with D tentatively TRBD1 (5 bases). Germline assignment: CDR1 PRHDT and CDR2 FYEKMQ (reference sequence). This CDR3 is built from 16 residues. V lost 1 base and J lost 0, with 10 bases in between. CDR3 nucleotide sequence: TGTGCCAGCAGCTTAGTAAAGGGGCTAGCCAAAAACATTCAGTACTTC. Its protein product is CASSLVKGLAKNIQYF.

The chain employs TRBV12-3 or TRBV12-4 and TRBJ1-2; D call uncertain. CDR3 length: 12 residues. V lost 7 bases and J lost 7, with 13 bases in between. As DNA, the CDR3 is TGTGCCAGCAACCCTAGTTTGGGTGGCTACACCTTC. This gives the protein CASNPSLGGYTF.